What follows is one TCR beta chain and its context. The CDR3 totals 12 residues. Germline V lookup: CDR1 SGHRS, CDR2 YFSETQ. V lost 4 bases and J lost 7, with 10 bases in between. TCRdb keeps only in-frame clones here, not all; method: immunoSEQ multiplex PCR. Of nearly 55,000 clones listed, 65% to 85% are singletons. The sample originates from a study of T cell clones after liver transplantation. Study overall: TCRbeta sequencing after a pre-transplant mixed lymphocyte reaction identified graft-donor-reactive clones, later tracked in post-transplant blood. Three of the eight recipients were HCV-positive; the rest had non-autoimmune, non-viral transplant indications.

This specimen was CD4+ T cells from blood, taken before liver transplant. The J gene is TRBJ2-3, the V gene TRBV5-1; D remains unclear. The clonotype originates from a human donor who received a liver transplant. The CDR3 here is CASSPEPNTQYF. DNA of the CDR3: TGCGCCAGCAGCCCGGAACCAAATACGCAGTATTTT.